A selection of T cell receptor beta chains follows, all from one sample in a study of CD8 T cells in Susac syndrome. TCRdb called the immunoSEQ multiplex PCR reads again in MiXCR, with one record for every CDR3 protein. The sample yields around 79,000 distinct CDR3 sequences, approximately 94% seen once. The sequencing input was CD8+ T cells from PBMCs. The receptor set was obtained from a human donor with multiple sclerosis. Each CDR3 is given with its conserved first and last residue. Fields, in order: V gene, D gene, clone size, J gene, CDR3 protein, CDR3 DNA. D genes are given only for firm matches. Not all rows give a size; the values are once, few, many and, for expanded clones, a class.

v_gene: TRBV29-1
d_gene: .
abundance: .
j_gene: TRBJ2-2
CDR3aa: CSVFRDPSTGELFF
CDR3nt: TGCAGCGTTTTCCGGGACCCCTCAACCGGGGAGCTGTTTTTT

v_gene: TRBV12-3/TRBV12-4
d_gene: .
abundance: .
j_gene: TRBJ1-1
CDR3aa: CASSSTRGSMNTEAFF
CDR3nt: TGTGCCAGCAGTTCAACCAGGGGATCCATGAACACTGAAGCTTTCTTT

v_gene: TRBV5-1
d_gene: TRBD1
abundance: .
j_gene: TRBJ2-5
CDR3aa: CASSLEGGLQETQYF
CDR3nt: TGCGCCAGCAGCTTGGAAGGGGGCCTTCAAGAGACCCAGTACTTC

v_gene: TRBV19
d_gene: .
abundance: .
j_gene: TRBJ2-1
CDR3aa: CASSISGSSYNEQFF
CDR3nt: TGTGCCAGTAGTATTTCGGGGTCCTCCTACAATGAGCAGTTCTTC

v_gene: TRBV29-1
d_gene: .
abundance: .
j_gene: TRBJ2-3
CDR3aa: CSVEGNSDTQYF
CDR3nt: TGCAGCGTTGAGGGGAACTCAGATACGCAGTATTTT

v_gene: TRBV12-3/TRBV12-4
d_gene: TRBD2
abundance: .
j_gene: TRBJ2-7
CDR3aa: CASSGGDYEQYF
CDR3nt: TGTGCCAGCAGTGGGGGGGACTACGAGCAGTACTTC

v_gene: TRBV24-1
d_gene: .
abundance: .
j_gene: TRBJ2-7
CDR3aa: CATSDPRTGDEQYF
CDR3nt: TGTGCCACCAGTGACCCTCGGACGGGGGACGAGCAGTACTTC

v_gene: TRBV3-1
d_gene: .
abundance: .
j_gene: TRBJ2-7
CDR3aa: CASSLSPGAHEQYF
CDR3nt: TGTGCCAGCAGCCTAAGCCCGGGGGCTCACGAGCAGTACTTC

v_gene: TRBV19
d_gene: .
abundance: .
j_gene: TRBJ1-1
CDR3aa: CASSIGGNTEAFF
CDR3nt: TGTGCCAGTAGTATCGGAGGGAACACTGAAGCTTTCTTT

v_gene: TRBV27
d_gene: .
abundance: .
j_gene: TRBJ2-7
CDR3aa: CASSLTAGRYEQYF
CDR3nt: TGTGCCAGCAGTTTAACGGCAGGCCGCTACGAGCAGTACTTC

v_gene: TRBV7-9
d_gene: .
abundance: .
j_gene: TRBJ1-5
CDR3aa: CASSLGVWATQPQHF
CDR3nt: TGTGCCAGCAGCTTAGGGGTTTGGGCGACTCAGCCCCAGCATTTT

v_gene: TRBV10-3
d_gene: .
abundance: .
j_gene: TRBJ1-1
CDR3aa: CAISSNTEAFF
CDR3nt: TGTGCCATCTCATCGAACACTGAAGCTTTCTTT

v_gene: TRBV27
d_gene: .
abundance: .
j_gene: TRBJ1-2
CDR3aa: CATLDALGYTF
CDR3nt: TGTGCCACCCTGGACGCTTTAGGCTACACCTTC

v_gene: TRBV29-1
d_gene: TRBD2
abundance: .
j_gene: TRBJ2-1
CDR3aa: CSAERGLAGVNNEQFF
CDR3nt: TGCAGCGCGGAGCGTGGGCTAGCGGGCGTGAACAATGAGCAGTTCTTC

v_gene: TRBV29-1
d_gene: .
abundance: .
j_gene: TRBJ2-3
CDR3aa: CSVDTRGTSTDTQYF
CDR3nt: TGCAGCGTGGATACCCGGGGAACTAGCACAGATACGCAGTATTTT

v_gene: TRBV30
d_gene: TRBD1
abundance: once
j_gene: TRBJ2-2
CDR3aa: CAWSAGTGMDTGELFF
CDR3nt: TGTGCCTGGAGTGCTGGGACAGGGATGGACACCGGGGAGCTGTTTTTT

v_gene: TRBV6-5
d_gene: TRBD1
abundance: .
j_gene: TRBJ2-6
CDR3aa: CASSLRDRVGANVLTF
CDR3nt: TGTGCCAGCAGTTTACGGGACAGGGTTGGGGCCAACGTCCTGACTTTC

v_gene: TRBV7-8
d_gene: TRBD1
abundance: .
j_gene: TRBJ2-5
CDR3aa: CASSPGQGVLETQYF
CDR3nt: TGTGCCAGCAGCCCGGGACAGGGAGTTTTAGAGACCCAGTACTTC

v_gene: TRBV7-9
d_gene: .
abundance: .
j_gene: TRBJ2-5
CDR3aa: CASSLKGETQYF
CDR3nt: TGTGCCAGCAGCTTAAAAGGGGAGACCCAGTACTTC

v_gene: TRBV7-9
d_gene: .
abundance: .
j_gene: TRBJ2-7
CDR3aa: CASSSQVYEQYF
CDR3nt: TGTGCCAGCAGCTCACAGGTCTACGAGCAGTACTTC

v_gene: TRBV4-3
d_gene: .
abundance: once
j_gene: TRBJ1-1
CDR3aa: CASSQDYPGDTEAFF
CDR3nt: TGCGCCAGCAGCCAAGATTATCCGGGAGACACTGAAGCTTTCTTT

v_gene: TRBV2
d_gene: .
abundance: .
j_gene: TRBJ1-5
CDR3aa: CASSDTDPNQPQHF
CDR3nt: TGTGCCAGCAGTGACACAGATCCCAATCAGCCCCAGCATTTT

v_gene: TRBV29-1
d_gene: TRBD2
abundance: once
j_gene: TRBJ2-1
CDR3aa: CSVVGAGGNHNEQFF
CDR3nt: TGCAGCGTTGTAGGGGCGGGAGGAAACCACAATGAGCAGTTCTTC

v_gene: TRBV4-3
d_gene: .
abundance: .
j_gene: TRBJ2-7
CDR3aa: CASSQDWRGGYEQYF
CDR3nt: TGCGCCAGCAGCCAAGATTGGCGGGGAGGCTACGAGCAGTACTTC

v_gene: TRBV3-1
d_gene: .
abundance: .
j_gene: TRBJ1-1
CDR3aa: CASSQDGINTEAFF
CDR3nt: TGTGCCAGCAGCCAAGATGGGATCAACACTGAAGCTTTCTTT

v_gene: TRBV2
d_gene: .
abundance: .
j_gene: TRBJ2-1
CDR3aa: CASSEDGPIYNEQFF
CDR3nt: TGTGCCAGCAGTGAAGACGGGCCGATTTACAATGAGCAGTTCTTC

v_gene: TRBV29-1
d_gene: .
abundance: .
j_gene: TRBJ1-1
CDR3aa: CSVEGSWNTEAFF
CDR3nt: TGCAGCGTTGAGGGCAGTTGGAACACTGAAGCTTTCTTT

v_gene: TRBV7-2
d_gene: .
abundance: .
j_gene: TRBJ1-5
CDR3aa: CASSLALRGNQPQHF
CDR3nt: TGTGCCAGCAGCTTAGCGCTCAGGGGCAATCAGCCCCAGCATTTT

v_gene: TRBV4-1
d_gene: .
abundance: .
j_gene: TRBJ2-3
CDR3aa: CASSQDASTDTQYF
CDR3nt: TGCGCCAGCAGCCAAGATGCGTCTACAGATACGCAGTATTTT

v_gene: TRBV19
d_gene: TRBD1
abundance: .
j_gene: TRBJ1-1
CDR3aa: CASSMTPGQGNTEAFF
CDR3nt: TGTGCCAGTAGTATGACCCCGGGACAGGGAAACACTGAAGCTTTCTTT

v_gene: TRBV12-3/TRBV12-4
d_gene: .
abundance: .
j_gene: TRBJ2-2
CDR3aa: CASSPGDKVTGELFF
CDR3nt: TGTGCCAGCAGTCCGGGGGACAAAGTGACCGGGGAGCTGTTTTTT

v_gene: TRBV6-5
d_gene: .
abundance: .
j_gene: TRBJ2-7
CDR3aa: CASSSGGEQYF
CDR3nt: TGTGCCAGCAGTTCTGGCGGGGAGCAGTACTTC

v_gene: TRBV9
d_gene: .
abundance: .
j_gene: TRBJ1-4
CDR3aa: CASSPGVGTNEKLFF
CDR3nt: TGTGCCAGCAGCCCCGGGGTAGGAACTAATGAAAAACTGTTTTTT

v_gene: TRBV6-1
d_gene: .
abundance: .
j_gene: TRBJ2-4
CDR3aa: CASSELIGRAKNIQYF
CDR3nt: TGTGCCAGTAGTGAACTGATTGGGAGAGCCAAAAACATTCAGTACTTC

v_gene: TRBV29-1
d_gene: .
abundance: .
j_gene: TRBJ2-7
CDR3aa: CSVEGQSEQYF
CDR3nt: TGCAGCGTTGAGGGGCAAAGCGAGCAGTACTTC

v_gene: TRBV3-1
d_gene: TRBD2
abundance: .
j_gene: TRBJ2-1
CDR3aa: CASSQELAGGYEQFF
CDR3nt: TGTGCCAGCAGCCAAGAACTAGCGGGAGGGTATGAGCAGTTCTTC

v_gene: TRBV29-1
d_gene: TRBD1
abundance: .
j_gene: TRBJ1-2
CDR3aa: CSVETGGNYGYTF
CDR3nt: TGCAGCGTTGAAACAGGGGGGAACTATGGCTACACCTTC

v_gene: TRBV5-4
d_gene: TRBD1
abundance: .
j_gene: TRBJ1-2
CDR3aa: CASSLSGQGVGYTF
CDR3nt: TGTGCCAGCAGCTTGAGTGGACAGGGGGTTGGCTACACCTTC

v_gene: TRBV5-1
d_gene: .
abundance: .
j_gene: TRBJ2-7
CDR3aa: CASSFGSRGEQYF
CDR3nt: TGCGCCAGCAGCTTTGGGAGTAGGGGCGAGCAGTACTTC

v_gene: TRBV12-3/TRBV12-4
d_gene: .
abundance: .
j_gene: TRBJ2-1
CDR3aa: CASSLSGSWDEQFF
CDR3nt: TGTGCCAGCAGTTTGAGCGGGTCATGGGATGAGCAGTTCTTC